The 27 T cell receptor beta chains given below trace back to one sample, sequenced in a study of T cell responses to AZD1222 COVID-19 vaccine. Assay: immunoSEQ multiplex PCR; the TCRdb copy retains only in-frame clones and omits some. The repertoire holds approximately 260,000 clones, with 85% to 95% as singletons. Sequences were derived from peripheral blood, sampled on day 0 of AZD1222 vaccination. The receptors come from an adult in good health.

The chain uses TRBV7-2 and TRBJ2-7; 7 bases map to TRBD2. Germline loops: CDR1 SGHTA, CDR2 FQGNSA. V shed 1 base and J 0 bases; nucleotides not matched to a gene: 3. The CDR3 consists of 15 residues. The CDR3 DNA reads TGTGCCAGCAGCTTAGGTCTAGCGGACTCCTACGAGCAGTACTTC. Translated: CASSLGLADSYEQYF.

The CDR3 loop is CASLGGPGGNEQFF. The CDR3 region has the DNA TGTGCCAGCCTCGGGGGGCCCGGTGGAAATGAGCAGTTCTTC. The J gene is TRBJ2-1, the V gene TRBV7-9, with D maybe TRBD2 (7 bases). The CDR3 loop spans 14 amino acids. Trimming pared 8 bases from V and 7 bases from J, leaving 18 bases between. Germline V gene sequence: CDR1 SEHNR, CDR2 FQNEAQ (reference sequence). Supplemented by reference TRBV7-9 and TRBJ2-1, the full variable domain reads DTGVSQNPRHKITKRGQNVTFRCDPISEHNRLYWYRQTLGQGPEFLTYFQNEAQLEKSRLLSDRFSAERPKGSFSTLEIQRTEQGDSAMYLCASLGGPGGNEQFFGPGTRLTVL.

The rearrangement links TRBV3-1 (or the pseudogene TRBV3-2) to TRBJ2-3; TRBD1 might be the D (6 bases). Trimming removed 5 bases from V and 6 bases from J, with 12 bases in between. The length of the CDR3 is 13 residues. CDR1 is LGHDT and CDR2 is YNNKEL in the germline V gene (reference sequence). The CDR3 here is CASSRNRDDTQYF. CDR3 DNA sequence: TGTGCCAGCAGCAGGAACAGGGACGATACGCAGTATTTT.

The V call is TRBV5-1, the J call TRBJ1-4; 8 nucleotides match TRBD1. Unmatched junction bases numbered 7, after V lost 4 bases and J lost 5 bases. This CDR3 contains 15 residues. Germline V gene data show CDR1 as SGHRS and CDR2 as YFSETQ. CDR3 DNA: TGCGCCAGCAGCCCAGGACAGGGAATAAATGAAAAACTGTTTTTT. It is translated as CASSPGQGINEKLFF.

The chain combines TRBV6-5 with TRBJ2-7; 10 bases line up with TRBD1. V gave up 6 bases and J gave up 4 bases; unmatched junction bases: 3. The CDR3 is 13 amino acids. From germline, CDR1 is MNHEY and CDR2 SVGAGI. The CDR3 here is CASRGTGVYEQYF. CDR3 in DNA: TGTGCCAGCAGAGGGACAGGGGTTTACGAGCAGTACTTC.

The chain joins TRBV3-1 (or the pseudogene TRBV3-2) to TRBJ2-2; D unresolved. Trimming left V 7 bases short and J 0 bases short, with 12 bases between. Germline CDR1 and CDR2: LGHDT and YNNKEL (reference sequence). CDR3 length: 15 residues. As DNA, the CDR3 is TGTGCCAGCACCACTTCGAATTCGAACACCGGGGAGCTGTTTTTT. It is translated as CASTTSNSNTGELFF.

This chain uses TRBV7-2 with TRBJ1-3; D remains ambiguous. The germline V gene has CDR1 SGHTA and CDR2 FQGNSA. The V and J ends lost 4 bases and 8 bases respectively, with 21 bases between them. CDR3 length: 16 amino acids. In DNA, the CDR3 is TGTGCCAGCAGCTCCACTTCGGGAGGTGGGCGGCACACCATATATTTT. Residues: CASSSTSGGGRHTIYF.

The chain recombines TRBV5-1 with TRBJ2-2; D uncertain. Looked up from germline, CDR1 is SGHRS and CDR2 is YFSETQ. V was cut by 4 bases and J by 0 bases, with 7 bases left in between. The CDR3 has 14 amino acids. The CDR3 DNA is TGCGCCAGCAGCGGGGTAACGAACACCGGGGAGCTGTTTTTT. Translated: CASSGVTNTGELFF.

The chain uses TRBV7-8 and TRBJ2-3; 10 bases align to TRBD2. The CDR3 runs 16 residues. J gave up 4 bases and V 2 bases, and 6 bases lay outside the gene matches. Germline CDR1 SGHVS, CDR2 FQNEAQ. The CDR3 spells CASSLTGLAASDTQYF. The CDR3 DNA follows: TGTGCCAGCAGCTTAACCGGACTAGCGGCTTCAGATACGCAGTATTTT.

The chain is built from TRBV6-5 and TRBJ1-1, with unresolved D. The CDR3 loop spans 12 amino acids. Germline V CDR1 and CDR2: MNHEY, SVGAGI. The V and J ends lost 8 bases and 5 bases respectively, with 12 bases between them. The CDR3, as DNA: TGTGCCAGCTACGCGAGTGGGACTGAAGCTTTCTTT. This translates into CASYASGTEAFF.

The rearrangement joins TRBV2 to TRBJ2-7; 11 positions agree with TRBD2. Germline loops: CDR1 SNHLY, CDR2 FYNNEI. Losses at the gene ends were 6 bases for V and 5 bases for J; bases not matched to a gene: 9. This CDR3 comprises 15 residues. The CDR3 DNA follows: TGTGCCAGCAGACCCGGGACTAGCGGTCCCCACGAGCAGTACTTC. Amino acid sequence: CASRPGTSGPHEQYF.

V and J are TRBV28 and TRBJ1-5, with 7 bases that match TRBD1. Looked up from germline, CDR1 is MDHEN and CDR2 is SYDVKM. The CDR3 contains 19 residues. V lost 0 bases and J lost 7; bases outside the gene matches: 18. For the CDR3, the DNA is TGTGCCAGCAGTTTATGGAGGCGGGGGACAGCCGGTCGGTACCAGCCCCAGCATTTT. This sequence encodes CASSLWRRGTAGRYQPQHF.

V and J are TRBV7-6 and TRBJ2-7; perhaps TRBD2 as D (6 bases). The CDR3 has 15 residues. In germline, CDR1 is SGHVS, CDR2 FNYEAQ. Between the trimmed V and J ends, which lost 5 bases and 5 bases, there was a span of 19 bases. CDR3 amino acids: CASSKKTRGFDEQYF. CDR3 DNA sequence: TGTGCCAGCAGCAAGAAGACTAGGGGTTTCGACGAGCAGTACTTC.

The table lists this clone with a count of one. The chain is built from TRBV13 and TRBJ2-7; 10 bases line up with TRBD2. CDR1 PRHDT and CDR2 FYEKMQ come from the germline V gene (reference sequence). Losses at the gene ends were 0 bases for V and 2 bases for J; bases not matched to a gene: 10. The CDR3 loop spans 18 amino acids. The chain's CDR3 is CASSLGLLAGVRTYEQYF. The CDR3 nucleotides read TGTGCCAGCAGCTTAGGCCTCCTAGCGGGAGTGCGTACCTACGAGCAGTACTTC.

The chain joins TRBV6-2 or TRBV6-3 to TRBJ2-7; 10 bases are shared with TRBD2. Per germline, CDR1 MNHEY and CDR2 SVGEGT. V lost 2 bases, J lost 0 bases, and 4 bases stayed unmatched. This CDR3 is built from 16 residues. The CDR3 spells CASSYLSGRSSYEQYF. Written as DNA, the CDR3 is TGTGCCAGCAGTTACCTTAGCGGGAGGAGCTCCTACGAGCAGTACTTC.

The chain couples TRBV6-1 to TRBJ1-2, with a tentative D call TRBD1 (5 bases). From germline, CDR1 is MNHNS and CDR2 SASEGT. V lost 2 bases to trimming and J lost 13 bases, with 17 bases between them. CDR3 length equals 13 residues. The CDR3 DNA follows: TGTGCCAGCAGTGAATGGGAGGAAGGGGCAGCCACCTTC. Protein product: CASSEWEEGAATF.

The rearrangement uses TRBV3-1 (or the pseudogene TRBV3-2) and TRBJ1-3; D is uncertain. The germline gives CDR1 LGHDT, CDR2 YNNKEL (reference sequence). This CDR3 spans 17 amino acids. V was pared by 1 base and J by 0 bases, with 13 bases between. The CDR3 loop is CASSQGPDSRSGNTIYF. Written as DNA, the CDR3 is TGTGCCAGCAGCCAAGGGCCCGACTCCCGCTCTGGAAACACCATATATTTT.

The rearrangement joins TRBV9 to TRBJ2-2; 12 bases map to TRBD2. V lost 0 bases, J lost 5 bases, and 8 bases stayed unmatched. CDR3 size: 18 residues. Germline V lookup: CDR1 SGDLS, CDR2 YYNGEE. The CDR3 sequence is CASSVVPSGGAETGELFF. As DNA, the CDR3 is TGTGCCAGCAGCGTAGTTCCTAGCGGGGGGGCCGAAACCGGGGAGCTGTTTTTT.

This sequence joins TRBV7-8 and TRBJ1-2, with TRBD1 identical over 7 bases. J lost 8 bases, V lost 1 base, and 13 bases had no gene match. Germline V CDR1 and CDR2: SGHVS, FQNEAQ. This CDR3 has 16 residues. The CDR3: CASSLDTVTGRQGYTF. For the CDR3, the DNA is TGTGCCAGCAGCTTAGATACAGTGACAGGGCGACAGGGCTACACCTTC.

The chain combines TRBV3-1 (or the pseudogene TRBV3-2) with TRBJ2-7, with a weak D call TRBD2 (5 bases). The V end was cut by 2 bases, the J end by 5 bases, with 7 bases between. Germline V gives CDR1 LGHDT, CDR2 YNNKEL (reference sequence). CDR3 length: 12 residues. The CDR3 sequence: CASSQSGDEQYF. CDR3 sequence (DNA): TGTGCCAGCAGCCAATCCGGGGACGAGCAGTACTTC.

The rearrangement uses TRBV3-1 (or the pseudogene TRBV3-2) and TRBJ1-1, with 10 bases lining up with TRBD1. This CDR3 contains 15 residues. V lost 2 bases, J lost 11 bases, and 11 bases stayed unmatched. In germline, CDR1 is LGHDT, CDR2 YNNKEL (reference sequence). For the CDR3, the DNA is TGTGCCAGCAGCCAATTCACGGGGGACAGGGGTGCTGCTTTCTTT. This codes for CASSQFTGDRGAAFF.

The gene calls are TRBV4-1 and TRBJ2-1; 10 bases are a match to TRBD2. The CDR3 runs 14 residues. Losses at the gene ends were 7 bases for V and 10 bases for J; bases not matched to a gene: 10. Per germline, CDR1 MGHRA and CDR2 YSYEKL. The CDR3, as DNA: TGCGCCAGCACCTCAGGGACTAGCGATATAGAGCAGTTCTTC. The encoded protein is CASTSGTSDIEQFF.

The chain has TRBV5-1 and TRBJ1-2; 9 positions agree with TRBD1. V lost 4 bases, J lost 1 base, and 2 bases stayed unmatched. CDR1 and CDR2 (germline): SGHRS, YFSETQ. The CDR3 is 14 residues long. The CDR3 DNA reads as TGCGCCAGCAGCACGGGACAGGGTAACTATGGCTACACCTTC. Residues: CASSTGQGNYGYTF. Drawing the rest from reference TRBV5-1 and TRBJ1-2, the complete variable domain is KAGVTQTPRYLIKTRGQQVTLSCSPISGHRSVSWYQQTPGQGLQFLFEYFSETQRNKGNFPGRFSGRQFSNSRSEMNVSTLELGDSALYLCASSTGQGNYGYTFGSGTRLTVV.

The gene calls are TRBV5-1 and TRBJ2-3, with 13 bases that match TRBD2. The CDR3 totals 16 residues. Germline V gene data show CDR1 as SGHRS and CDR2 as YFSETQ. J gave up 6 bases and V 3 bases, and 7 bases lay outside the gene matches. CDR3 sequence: CASSSGLAGVEDTQYF. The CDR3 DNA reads TGCGCCAGCAGCTCCGGACTAGCGGGGGTTGAGGATACGCAGTATTTT.

The CDR3: CASSIGLAKNIQYF. The DNA of the CDR3 is TGTGCCAGTAGTATAGGACTAGCCAAAAACATTCAGTACTTC. V is TRBV19 and J is TRBJ2-4; no definite D call. CDR1 and CDR2 (germline): LNHDA, SQIVND (reference sequence). The CDR3 loop spans 14 amino acids. The V gene lost 1 base and the J gene lost 0 bases, with 4 bases spanning the gap.

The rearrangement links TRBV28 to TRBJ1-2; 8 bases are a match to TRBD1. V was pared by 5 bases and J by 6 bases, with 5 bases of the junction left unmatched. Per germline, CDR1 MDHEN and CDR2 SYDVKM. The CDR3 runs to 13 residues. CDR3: CASSVQGGDGYTF. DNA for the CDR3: TGTGCCAGCAGTGTACAGGGGGGGGATGGCTACACCTTC.

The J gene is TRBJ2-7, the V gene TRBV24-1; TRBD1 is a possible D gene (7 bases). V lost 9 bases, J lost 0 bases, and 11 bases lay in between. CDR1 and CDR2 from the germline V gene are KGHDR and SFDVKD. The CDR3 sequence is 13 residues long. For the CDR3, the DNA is TGTGCCACCGCAGGGGGGATCTCCTACGAGCAGTACTTC. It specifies CATAGGISYEQYF.